The 11 T cell receptor beta chains presented below share a single source sample, sequenced in a study of blood T cell repertoires in COVID-19. Generated by immunoSEQ multiplex PCR, the TCRdb table keeps only in-frame clones and is missing some. This sample has a few hundred thousand clones, with approximately 87% found just once. The material sequenced was peripheral blood. The source is a woman aged 25 to 39 with COVID-19, enrolled during active disease.

The chain has TRBV2 and TRBJ1-2; 9 nucleotides align to TRBD1. V shed 5 bases and J 3 bases; nucleotides not matched to a gene: 7. The germline CDR1 and CDR2 sequences are SNHLY and FYNNEI. The CDR3 sequence is 15 residues long. CDR3 coding DNA: TGTGCCAGCAGTCCTGAAGGACAGGGGCACTATGGCTACACCTTC. It specifies CASSPEGQGHYGYTF.

The table lists this clone with a count of one. V and J are TRBV5-4 and TRBJ1-6, with a tentative D call TRBD1 (6 bases). Germline V CDR1 and CDR2: SGHNT, YYREEE (reference sequence). Between the trimmed V and J ends, which lost 4 bases and 10 bases, there was a span of 24 bases. The CDR3 extends over 17 amino acids. The CDR3 DNA reads as TGTGCCAGCAGCGTTACAGGGTACTGGGGCCTAAGGTCACCCCTCCACTTT. Translated: CASSVTGYWGLRSPLHF.

This sequence joins TRBV28 and TRBJ2-7; D uncertain. The ends were cut back, 3 bases at V and 0 bases at J, with 12 bases in the middle. Germline V gene lookup returns CDR1 MDHEN and CDR2 SYDVKM. The CDR3 is made up of 15 amino acids. For the CDR3, the DNA is TGTGCCAGCAGTTTCCTACAGAGTCCCTCCTACGAGCAGTACTTC. Protein: CASSFLQSPSYEQYF.

The chain has TRBV9 and TRBJ2-5; D is perhaps TRBD2 (7 bases). V dropped 4 bases and J dropped 5 bases, with 15 bases sitting between them. The CDR3 loop spans 14 amino acids. Germline V lookup: CDR1 SGDLS, CDR2 YYNGEE. In DNA, the CDR3 is TGTGCCAGCAGCCCCTGGGGGGGCGGCGAGACCCAGTACTTC. Amino acids: CASSPWGGGETQYF. Using reference TRBV9 and TRBJ2-5 for the parts outside the CDR3, the full variable domain is DSGVTQTPKHLITATGQRVTLRCSPRSGDLSVYWYQQSLDQGLQFLIQYYNGEERAKGNILERFSAQQFPDLHSELNLSSLELGDSALYFCASSPWGGGETQYFGPGTRLLVL.

The chain recombines TRBV29-1 with TRBJ1-5; the match to TRBD1 covers 7 bases. CDR1 and CDR2 from the germline V gene are SQVTM and ANQGSEA. Trimming removed 8 bases from V and 4 bases from J; junction bases left unmatched: 32. This CDR3 is 21 amino acids long. This chain's CDR3 is CSHLESARDRRTSNSNQPQHF. CDR3 nucleotide sequence: TGCAGCCACCTCGAGAGTGCCCGGGACAGAAGAACCAGCAACTCAAATCAGCCCCAGCATTTT.

V is TRBV4-1 and J is TRBJ2-1, with 9 positions matching TRBD1. The germline V gene encodes CDR1 MGHRA and CDR2 YSYEKL. This CDR3 comprises 14 residues. J lost 8 bases, V lost 1 base, and 3 bases had no gene match. The CDR3 nucleotides are TGCGCCAGCAGCCAAGGGACAGGGGCGGATGAGCAGTTCTTC. Amino acids: CASSQGTGADEQFF.

This chain connects TRBV9 to TRBJ1-1; 8 nucleotides agree with TRBD1. CDR3 length: 14 residues. The germline gives CDR1 SGDLS, CDR2 YYNGEE. Losses at the gene ends were 2 bases for V and 4 bases for J; bases not matched to a gene: 4. This chain's CDR3 is CASSVTGGSTEAFF. CDR3 nucleotides: TGTGCCAGCAGCGTCACAGGGGGAAGCACTGAAGCTTTCTTT.

The genes are TRBV5-4 and TRBJ2-3; D is uncertain. The CDR3 contains 13 residues. Trimming removed 0 bases from V and 7 bases from J, with 9 bases in between. The germline V gene has CDR1 SGHNT and CDR2 YYREEE (reference sequence). The CDR3 DNA reads TGTGCCAGCAGCTTGGACACTATGAATACGCAGTATTTT. It encodes CASSLDTMNTQYF.

This clone was detected only once. CDR3 sequence reads: CASSKNRGETQYF. As DNA, the CDR3 is TGTGCCAGCAGCAAAAACAGGGGCGAGACCCAGTACTTC. The chain carries TRBV14 and TRBJ2-5; 7 bases are a match to TRBD1. Germline V gene data show CDR1 as SGHDN and CDR2 as FVKESK. With 5 bases clipped from V and 5 bases from J, the junction kept 5 bases outside the gene matches. The CDR3 spans 13 residues.

This chain links TRBV3-1 (or the pseudogene TRBV3-2) with TRBJ2-3; 13 positions agree with TRBD2. Germline trimming cut 4 bases from V and 6 bases from J; bases unmatched to any gene: 13. CDR1 is LGHDT, CDR2 YNNKEL, per germline (reference sequence). This CDR3 has 18 amino acids. CDR3 loop: CASSPTSGRGWVSDTQYF. CDR3 DNA sequence: TGTGCCAGCAGCCCAACTAGCGGGAGGGGCTGGGTATCCGATACGCAGTATTTT.

This chain connects TRBV13 to TRBJ2-2; 8 positions agree with TRBD1. The CDR3 runs to 15 residues. The junction had 6 bases not matched to a gene; V was cut back by 2 bases and J by 7 bases. Germline loops: CDR1 PRHDT, CDR2 FYEKMQ (reference sequence). The chain's CDR3 is CASSLKAGGGGELFF. The CDR3 DNA follows: TGTGCCAGCAGCTTAAAGGCAGGGGGCGGCGGGGAGCTGTTTTTT.